The 29 T cell receptor beta chains in this list originate from one sample, sequenced in a study of blood T cells in healthy people across ages. Using a J-beta primer mix together with a sample-barcoded 5' primer, a second PCR was run for roughly 6 to 11 cycles. In TCRdb, the 5' RACE reads were re-called with MiXCR into one record per CDR3 protein. The sample comprises approximately 1.5 million distinct CDR3 sequences, approximately 43% of which are singletons, and 4% rests with the top ten. The material sequenced was blood. The receptors stem from a woman under 30 in good health.

This clonotype was seen only a few times. The gene calls are TRBV10-3 and TRBJ2-5; 9 bases align to TRBD2. The CDR3 is 15 residues long. Germline loops: CDR1 ENHRY, CDR2 SYGVKD. With V trimmed by 2 bases and J by 2 bases, 3 bases remained unmatched. The CDR3 sequence: CAISEVLAGQETQYF. In DNA, the CDR3 is TGTGCCATCAGTGAGGTCCTAGCGGGGCAAGAGACCCAGTACTTC.

The chain carries TRBV18 and TRBJ1-2; D is unclear. CDR3 length equals 14 residues. V was cut by 5 bases and J by 2 bases, with 12 bases left in between. Germline V gene data show CDR1 as KGHSH and CDR2 as LQKENI. The CDR3 protein is CASSSYDQNYGYTF. CDR3 DNA sequence: TGTGCCAGCTCATCCTACGACCAAAACTATGGCTACACCTTC.

The chain employs TRBV20-1 and TRBJ1-1; D gene unclear. This CDR3 is built from 13 residues. Deletions cut 5 bases from V and 1 base from J, with 11 bases between. Germline V gives CDR1 DFQATT, CDR2 SNEGSKA (reference sequence). The CDR3 nucleotides are TGCAGTGCTGGCTTAGACCCGAACACTGAAGCTTTCTTT. It yields the protein CSAGLDPNTEAFF.

The chain has TRBV15 and TRBJ2-1; 14 bases agree with TRBD2. The length of the CDR3 is 17 residues. Germline V gene sequence: CDR1 LNHNV, CDR2 YYDKDF (reference sequence). The V gene end was trimmed by 8 bases and the J gene end by 1 base; junction bases not matched to a gene: 7. The CDR3 loop is CATQPGTSGGSYNEQFF. The DNA for the CDR3 is TGTGCCACCCAACCAGGGACTAGCGGGGGTTCCTACAATGAGCAGTTCTTC.

The chain combines TRBV6-2 or TRBV6-3 with TRBJ2-3, with 7 bases lining up with TRBD1. CDR1 is MNHEY and CDR2 is SVGEGT in the germline V gene. The ends lost 8 bases at V and 2 bases at J; junction bases unmatched: 4. The CDR3 has 13 amino acids. The CDR3 is CASDTGATDTQYF. For the CDR3, the DNA is TGTGCCAGCGACACAGGGGCCACAGATACGCAGTATTTT.

This clonotype was recorded a few times. The V gene is TRBV12-3 or TRBV12-4, the J gene TRBJ2-1; D perhaps matches TRBD2 (6 bases). The V end lost 3 bases, the J end lost 6 bases, and 12 bases lay between the germline ends. This CDR3 comprises 14 residues. The CDR3 region has the DNA TGTGCCAGCAGTTTCGGGGGTCCGGGCAATGAGCAGTTCTTC. Its protein is CASSFGGPGNEQFF.

The chain combines TRBV5-4 with TRBJ1-2; D remains ambiguous. The germline gives CDR1 SGHNT, CDR2 YYREEE (reference sequence). V gave up 6 bases and J gave up 0 bases, with 12 bases separating them. The CDR3 is 14 amino acids. CDR3 amino acids: CASNSPATNYGYTF. CDR3 sequence (DNA): TGTGCCAGCAACTCTCCGGCTACTAACTATGGCTACACCTTC.

This clonotype was recorded once. This rearrangement joins TRBV28 to TRBJ1-6; 8 bases line up with TRBD1. Trimming cost V 5 bases and J 5 bases; bases outside gene matches: 8. Per the germline V gene, CDR1 is MDHEN and CDR2 is SYDVKM. There are 16 residues in the CDR3. The CDR3 sequence: CASSGWLTGDNSPLHF. CDR3 bases: TGTGCCAGCAGTGGCTGGCTGACAGGGGATAATTCACCCCTCCACTTT.

This clonotype was counted a few times. This may arise from a read error, as a much more abundant clone is one base away. The rearrangement joins TRBV30 to TRBJ2-7, with D possibly TRBD2 on 6 matching bases. The CDR3 runs 13 residues. Germline assignment: CDR1 GTSNPN and CDR2 SVGIG (reference sequence). The CDR3 DNA sequence: TGCTCCATACAAGGGCGGGGATTACGCGAGCAGTACTTC. Encoded protein: CSIQGRGLREQYF.

The chain joins TRBV20-1 to TRBJ2-5, with no clear D. V was cut by 2 bases and J by 11 bases, with 15 bases left in between. This CDR3 region has 12 residues. Germline lookup yields CDR1 DFQATT and CDR2 SNEGSKA (reference sequence). Here the CDR3 reads CSARREYNEQYF. The CDR3 nucleotides read TGCAGTGCTAGAAGAGAGTACAATGAGCAGTACTTC.

The genes are TRBV24-1 and TRBJ2-3; D gene ambiguous. The CDR3 contains 13 residues. The V end was cut by 5 bases, the J end by 5 bases, with 10 bases between. Germline loops: CDR1 KGHDR, CDR2 SFDVKD. This CDR3 is CATSVWTGDTQYF. The DNA of the CDR3 is TGTGCCACCAGTGTTTGGACGGGAGATACGCAGTATTTT.

V gene TRBV20-1 combines with J gene TRBJ1-5, with D unresolved. Trimming stripped 4 bases from V and 0 bases from J, with 7 bases between. The CDR3 extends over 13 amino acids. Germline V CDR1 and CDR2: DFQATT, SNEGSKA (reference sequence). The CDR3: CSAILSSNQPQHF. The CDR3, as DNA: TGCAGTGCTATTTTAAGTAGCAATCAGCCCCAGCATTTT.

This chain uses TRBV29-1 with TRBJ2-1, with 10 bases matching TRBD2. The length of the CDR3 is 13 residues. The germline V gene has CDR1 SQVTM and CDR2 ANQGSEA. The V and J ends lost 7 bases and 7 bases, in that order; junction bases with no gene match: 7. Here the CDR3 reads CSALAGVSNEQFF. The CDR3 bases are TGCAGCGCGCTAGCGGGAGTGAGTAATGAGCAGTTCTTC.

The chain employs TRBV20-1 and TRBJ1-2; 7 bases match TRBD1. The CDR3 has 14 residues. Per germline, CDR1 DFQATT and CDR2 SNEGSKA (reference sequence). V gave up 1 base and J gave up 5 bases; unmatched junction bases: 7. CDR3 in amino acids: CSARVPTGSYGYTF. CDR3 coding DNA: TGCAGTGCTAGAGTACCGACAGGGTCGTATGGCTACACCTTC.

The chain links TRBV20-1 to TRBJ2-4; D not resolved. Matching the DNA end better, TRBJ2-5 makes the J call doubtful. Looked up from germline, CDR1 is DFQATT and CDR2 is SNEGSKA (reference sequence). This CDR3 spans 12 amino acids. The CDR3 nucleotides are TGCAGTGCTAGAGACGCCTTGGAGACCCAGTACTTC. Translation gives CSARDALETQYF.

The chain has TRBV11-2 and TRBJ1-6; tentatively, D is TRBD1 (5 bases). The CDR3 spans 13 residues. V shed 5 bases and J shed 9 bases, with 11 bases lying between them. Germline V gives CDR1 SGHAT, CDR2 FQNNGV. The CDR3 DNA reads as TGTGCCAGCAGCCCGCCCGGGGGTTCACCCCTCCACTTT. Amino acid sequence: CASSPPGGSPLHF.

About this clonotype: This may be a read error, as it is one base from a much larger clone. The chain employs TRBV5-1 and TRBJ1-1; D possibly corresponds to TRBD1 (6 bases). The CDR3 loop spans 13 amino acids. Germline CDR1 and CDR2: SGHRS and YFSETQ. The V end lost 5 bases, the J end lost 6 bases, and 14 bases lay between the germline ends. The CDR3 loop reads CASRTGVNPEAFF. The CDR3 DNA is TGCGCCAGCAGGACAGGAGTTAACCCTGAAGCTTTCTTT.

About this clonotype: A far bigger clonotype differs at one base, so this is likely a read error. The conserved phenylalanine or tryptophan is not found at the CDR3 terminus, so this likely reflects a read error. The chain links TRBV7-9 to TRBJ1-2; D is undetermined. From germline, CDR1 is SEHNR and CDR2 FQNEAQ (reference sequence). V gave up 1 base and J gave up 3 bases, with 3 bases separating them. There are 12 residues in the CDR3. CDR3 residues: CASSLGDYGYTL. For the CDR3, the DNA is TGTGCCAGCAGCTTAGGGGACTATGGCTACACCCTC.

This clonotype has a handful of counts. The rearrangement uses TRBV12-3 or TRBV12-4 and TRBJ1-2; D remains ambiguous. Between the trimmed V and J ends, which lost 3 bases and 1 base, there was a span of 15 bases. The CDR3 has 16 residues. The CDR3: CASSFLWQRHNYGYTF. For the CDR3, the DNA is TGTGCCAGCAGTTTTTTGTGGCAGCGACATAACTATGGCTACACCTTC.

V usage is TRBV20-1 and J usage is TRBJ1-1, with D unclear. The CDR3 is 14 amino acids. Germline V gives CDR1 DFQATT, CDR2 SNEGSKA (reference sequence). Deletions cut 1 base from V and 4 bases from J, with 13 bases between. CDR3 protein: CSARGRSGSTEAFF. Here the CDR3 DNA reads TGCAGTGCTAGAGGTAGGTCCGGGAGCACTGAAGCTTTCTTT.

This clonotype has a handful of counts. This chain links TRBV4-2 with TRBJ2-7; possibly TRBD1 or TRBD2 for D (5 bases each). CDR3 length: 16 residues. Germline V gene lookup returns CDR1 LGHNA and CDR2 YNFKEQ. Trimming shortened V by 2 bases and J by 2 bases, and 16 bases separated the two germline ends. In nucleotides, the CDR3 is TGTGCCAGCAGCCAAACCTTGGGGGTTCGGCCCTACGAGCAGTACTTC. It encodes CASSQTLGVRPYEQYF.

This clonotype was picked up a small number of times. The gene calls are TRBV18 and TRBJ2-1; D gene ambiguous. The V gene's germline CDR1 is KGHSH and CDR2 LQKENI. Between the trimmed V and J ends, which lost 0 bases and 8 bases, there was a span of 20 bases. This CDR3 region has 17 residues. CDR3: CASSPPRSWRSSDEQFF. As DNA, the CDR3 is TGTGCCAGCTCACCACCTCGTTCCTGGCGATCTTCGGATGAGCAGTTCTTC.

J is TRBJ2-1 and V is TRBV20-1, with TRBD2 matching over 7 bases. J lost 6 bases, V lost 0 bases, and 11 bases had no gene match. The CDR3 is made up of 16 amino acids. The germline V gene has CDR1 DFQATT and CDR2 SNEGSKA (reference sequence). The CDR3 region has the DNA TGCAGTGCTAGAGATCCGGCGGGACTATACATCAATGAGCAGTTCTTC. Its translation: CSARDPAGLYINEQFF.

This clonotype was counted between two and nine times. The rearrangement joins TRBV20-1 to TRBJ2-7; the match to TRBD2 covers 8 bases. Gene TRBJ2-5 matches the end of the DNA better, so the J call may be wrong. The germline CDR1 and CDR2 sequences are DFQATT and SNEGSKA (reference sequence). The CDR3 contains 13 residues. The CDR3 reads CSAPSGSQETQYF. The CDR3 DNA reads TGCAGTGCTCCCAGCGGGAGTCAAGAGACCCAGTACTTC.

This clonotype was counted only a few times. The J gene is TRBJ2-1, the V gene TRBV20-1, with TRBD2 matching 7 bases. Germline lookup yields CDR1 DFQATT and CDR2 SNEGSKA (reference sequence). The CDR3 length is 14 residues. V dropped 6 bases and J dropped 9; count of bases not matched to a gene: 14. CDR3 bases: TGCAGTGCCGCTACTGCGGGAGCCCGGGGTGAGCAGTTCTTC. It translates to CSAATAGARGEQFF.

This chain uses TRBV4-3 with TRBJ2-1, with D unclear. There are 15 residues in the CDR3. Germline assignment: CDR1 LGHNA and CDR2 YSLEER. V lost 3 bases and J 5 bases, leaving 14 bases between the germline ends. The DNA for the CDR3 is TGCGCCAGCAGCCAGGCGGCCAGCATGGACAATGAGCAGTTCTTC. It specifies CASSQAASMDNEQFF.

This chain uses TRBV28 with TRBJ2-3; D is undetermined. Germline CDR1 reads MDHEN; CDR2 reads SYDVKM. Trimming removed 5 bases from V and 9 bases from J, with 12 bases in between. The CDR3 is made up of 12 amino acids. The CDR3 nucleotides read TGTGCCAGCAGTGAACCGCGAGTAACGCAGTATTTT. Translation gives CASSEPRVTQYF. The variable domain in full, completed from reference TRBV28 and TRBJ2-3, reads DVKVTQSSRYLVKRTGEKVFLECVQDMDHENMFWYRQDPGLGLRLIYFSYDVKMKEKGDIPEGYSVSREKKERFSLILESASTNQTSMYLCASSEPRVTQYFGPGTRLTVL.

About this clonotype: Sequence at one end of the junction differs from germline and may be a read error. The chain links TRBV7-2 to TRBJ2-5; perhaps TRBD2 as D (7 bases). Germline V gene sequence: CDR1 SGHTA, CDR2 FQGNSA. This CDR3 contains 14 residues. The DNA for the CDR3 is TGTGTCAGCAGCTTATCGGGGGGCGGTGAGACCCAGTACTTC. It is translated as CVSSLSGGGETQYF. Drawing the rest from reference TRBV7-2 and TRBJ2-5, the complete variable domain is GAGVSQSPSNKVTEKGKDVELRCDPISGHTALYWYRQSLGQGLEFLIYFQGNSAPDKSGLPSDRFSAERTGGSVSTLTIQRTQQEDSAVYLCVSSLSGGGETQYFGPGTRLLVL.

This clonotype was seen many times. CDR3 nucleotide sequence: TGTGCCAGCAGCCAAGCGGGGGCCGCTTACAATGAGCAGTTCTTC. It encodes CASSQAGAAYNEQFF. The chain recombines TRBV3-1 with TRBJ2-1; D could derive from TRBD1 or TRBD2 (6 bases each). V lost 1 base, J lost 4 bases, and 11 bases lay in between. The germline gives CDR1 LGHDT, CDR2 YNNKEL (reference sequence). The CDR3 spans 15 residues.